This T cell receptor beta chain emerged from a study of blood T cells in healthy people across ages. Study background: About one barcoded beta molecule per two T cells was captured by template switching.

This clonotype turned up a few times. V dropped 5 bases and J dropped 13; count of bases not matched to a gene: 15. CDR1 is MDHEN and CDR2 is SYDVKM in the germline V gene. The CDR3 consists of 16 residues. For the second PCR, which ran for roughly 7 to 11 cycles, a sample-barcoded 5' primer and a J-beta primer mix were used. Any given sample supplied a minimum of 3 million CDR3-containing paired-end reads. Each CDR3 protein is one row after TCRdb ran MiXCR on the 5' RACE reads. The profile covers 650,000 to 800,000 distinct CDR3 sequences, with around 50% appearing a single time and approximately 13% taken by the ten largest. Peripheral blood samples of around 11 milliliters were drawn from each donor. Isolating PBMCs gave at least 6 million of these cells per sample.

This TCR was sampled from an elderly woman in good health. The sequenced sample consisted of blood. This sequence joins TRBV28 and TRBJ2-1; the match to TRBD1 covers 12 bases. The CDR3 DNA is TGTGCCAGCAGTCTTCTGGGACAGGGGGCAGGGGAGACCCAGTTCTTC. It encodes CASSLLGQGAGETQFF.